The source of this TCR beta chain is a study of blood T cell repertoires in COVID-19. Study summary: The United States, Italy and Spain supplied acute and convalescent COVID-19 samples.

V was pared by 6 bases and J by 9 bases, with 8 bases of the junction left unmatched. The germline gives CDR1 MNHEY, CDR2 SVGAGI. The CDR3 sequence is 13 residues long. The table came from immunoSEQ multiplex PCR; TCRdb's copy has only in-frame clones and leaves some out. Here the sample spans 50,000 to 65,000 clones, around 84% being singletons. The chain couples TRBV6-5 to TRBJ2-1, with 7 positions matching TRBD1. Sequenced: peripheral blood. The sequence derives from a man aged 50 or older with active COVID-19. The DNA of the CDR3 is TGTGCCAGCAGGCAGCCACAGGGGCGTGAGCAGTTCTTC. Its translation: CASRQPQGREQFF.